This TCR beta chain originates from a study of graft-versus-host responses after intestinal transplantation. The overall study: Tacrolimus and steroids were given for 3 to 4 years to all recipients after anti-thymocyte globulin induction. Study conclusions and caveats: Recipient marrow contained GvH clones, some of which appeared first in ileum or blood.

Sequenced by immunoSEQ multiplex PCR; TCRdb stores in-frame clones only, minus some. This table holds about 54,000 clones, about 90% found once. CDR3 length equals 10 residues. Germline-derived CDR1 and CDR2 are MNHNY and SVGAGI (reference sequence). V lost 8 bases and J lost 6, with 5 bases in between. Regarding this clone: The antigen is undetermined.

The V gene is TRBV6-6, the J gene TRBJ2-1, with D hard to call. The input for sequencing was PBMCs, taken roughly 660 days after intestinal transplant. This TCR came from a human patient who received an intestinal transplant, so some T cells may come from the graft donor. The DNA for the CDR3 is TGTGCCAGCGGTATCAATGAGCAGTTCTTC. Its translation is CASGINEQFF.